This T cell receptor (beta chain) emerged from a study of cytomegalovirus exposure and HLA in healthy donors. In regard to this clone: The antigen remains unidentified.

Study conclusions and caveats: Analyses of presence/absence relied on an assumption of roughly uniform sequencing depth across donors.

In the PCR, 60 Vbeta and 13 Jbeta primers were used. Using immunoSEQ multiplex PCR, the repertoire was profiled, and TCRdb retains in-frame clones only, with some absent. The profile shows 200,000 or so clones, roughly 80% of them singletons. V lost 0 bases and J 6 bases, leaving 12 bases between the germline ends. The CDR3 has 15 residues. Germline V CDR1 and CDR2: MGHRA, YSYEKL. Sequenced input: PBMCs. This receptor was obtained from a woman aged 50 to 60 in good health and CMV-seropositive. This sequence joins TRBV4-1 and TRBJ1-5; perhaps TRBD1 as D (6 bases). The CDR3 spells CASSQDRGGSQPQHF. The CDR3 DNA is TGCGCCAGCAGCCAAGATAGGGGGGGCTCTCAGCCCCAGCATTTT.